The clone carrying this T cell receptor beta chain has more than one count but fewer than ten. The antigen is not known. This entry comes from a study of post-analysis software for immune sequencing data. cDNA libraries of TCR beta carried unique molecular identifiers. TCRdb re-analysed the PCR reads in MiXCR, keeping a single row per CDR3 protein. The table lists 650,000 to 850,000 distinct CDR3 sequences, roughly 46% of them singletons. Study-wide results and limits: There were a handful of TRBV segments more frequent in patients than controls, and TRBV5-6, TRBV5-1 and TRBV20-1 were among them. Patients with multiple sclerosis recorded significantly lower normalized Chao1 diversity than controls, the study found.

This CDR3 contains 15 residues. V lost 4 bases and J lost 0, with 16 bases in between. The germline V gene has CDR1 DFQATT and CDR2 SNEGSKA (reference sequence). The genes are TRBV20-1 and TRBJ2-7; the D gene could be TRBD1 or TRBD2 (5 bases each). The material sequenced was blood. The TCR was taken from a girl aged 5 to 17 with multiple sclerosis. The CDR3: CSANRRGRSSYEQYF. CDR3 coding DNA: TGCAGTGCTAACAGGAGAGGGCGGTCCTCCTACGAGCAGTACTTC.